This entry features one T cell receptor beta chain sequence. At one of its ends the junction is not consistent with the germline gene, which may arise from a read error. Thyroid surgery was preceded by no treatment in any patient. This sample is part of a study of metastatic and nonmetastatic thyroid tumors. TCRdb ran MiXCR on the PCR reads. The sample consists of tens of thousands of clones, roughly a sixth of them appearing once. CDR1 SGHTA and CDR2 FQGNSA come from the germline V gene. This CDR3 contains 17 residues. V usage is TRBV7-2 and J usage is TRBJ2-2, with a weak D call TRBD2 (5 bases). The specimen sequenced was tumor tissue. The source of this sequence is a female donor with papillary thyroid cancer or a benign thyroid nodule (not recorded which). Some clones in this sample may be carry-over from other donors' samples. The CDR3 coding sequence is TGTGCCAGCACCTTATCGTATGCTAGCTGGAGCGGCGGGGAGCTGTTTTTT. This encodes CASTLSYASWSGGELFF.